The rows below give T cell receptor beta chains drawn from one sample of a study of T cell changes during pregnancy in multiple sclerosis. Sequencing used immunoSEQ multiplex PCR; TCRdb keeps in-frame clones, though not all of them. The repertoire consists of approximately 92,000 clones, with 85% to 95% occurring once and the leading ten covering more than 2.5%. Sequences were derived from peripheral blood, sampled in the first trimester of pregnancy. These receptors all stem from a female donor with multiple sclerosis, enrolled in a pregnancy study. CDR3s leave out the opening cysteine and the closing phenylalanine or tryptophan. The D gene is left open where the match is weak.

V gene	D gene	J gene	CDR3 protein
TRBV5-4	NA	TRBJ2-3	ASSAGTTSSDTQY
TRBV27	NA	TRBJ2-5	ASSFGRLPQETQY
TRBV5-1	TRBD2	TRBJ2-1	ASSLRTSGGNEQF
TRBV18	NA	TRBJ2-3	ASSPAGKFTDTQY
TRBV4-3	NA	TRBJ1-1	ASSQTTKTEAF
TRBV7-3	NA	TRBJ2-1	ASSLMGSYNEQF
TRBV5-6	TRBD1	TRBJ1-2	ASSSPWTGLDGYT
TRBV12-5	TRBD1	TRBJ1-2	ASGLVPVPSSQGGPRGYT
TRBV4-2	TRBD2	TRBJ2-3	ASSQDSGRGSTDTQY
TRBV5-6	TRBD2	TRBJ2-2	ASDLAGSNTGELF
TRBV2	NA	TRBJ1-2	ASSAAGQNYGYT
TRBV29-1	TRBD1	TRBJ1-2	SVEGGQGYYGYT
TRBV28	NA	TRBJ2-7	ASSRSRGLSSYEQY
TRBV19	TRBD1	TRBJ2-3	ASKSLGQGTDTQY
TRBV19	NA	TRBJ1-1	ASRRGVTEAF
TRBV28	TRBD2	TRBJ2-1	ASSFSGRKGDEQF
TRBV6-6	NA	TRBJ1-1	ATARNTEAF
TRBV5-1	NA	TRBJ2-2	ASSLSARGEGELF
TRBV28	TRBD1	TRBJ2-3	ASREDRGLTDTQY
TRBV19	TRBD1	TRBJ2-3	ASSKPGQRTDTQY
TRBV4-1	NA	TRBJ2-1	ASSLAELQGGEQF
TRBV2	NA	TRBJ2-3	ASNLQAYPTDTQY
TRBV27	NA	TRBJ2-7	ASSLSTRSEQY
TRBV7-9	NA	TRBJ1-2	ASSLGEPWYGYT
TRBV6-5	NA	TRBJ1-2	ASKGQSPGPYGYT
TRBV9	TRBD2	TRBJ2-2	ASGGGGGETNTGELF
TRBV4-1	TRBD1	TRBJ1-5	ASSDTGDPNQPQH
TRBV6-1	TRBD1	TRBJ1-5	ASMGRGAFNQPQH
TRBV28	NA	TRBJ1-2	ASSLDGFGGYT
TRBV6-5	NA	TRBJ2-3	ASSLGDSLIDTQY
TRBV29-1	TRBD1	TRBJ1-3	SVTQGVSGNTIY
TRBV6-5	NA	TRBJ1-1	ASSYGTANTEAF
TRBV19	NA	TRBJ2-5	ASSGFRTGETQY
TRBV7-9	NA	TRBJ1-4	ASSLLKTGHTNEKLF
TRBV6-6	NA	TRBJ1-4	ASSTFTGLNEKLF
TRBV28	TRBD2	TRBJ2-7	ASWDSGRAYEQY
TRBV29-1	NA	TRBJ1-5	SVGQGSNQPQH
TRBV29-1	NA	TRBJ2-3	SALRTSTDTQY
TRBV7-8	NA	TRBJ2-2	ASSLGRTGELF
TRBV29-1	TRBD2	TRBJ2-7	SVSSGPSPQYEQY
TRBV4-2	NA	TRBJ2-5	ASSQAVQETQY
TRBV18	NA	TRBJ2-1	ASSPLGNEQF
TRBV2	NA	TRBJ1-2	ASSDAGAYYGYT
TRBV5-6	TRBD1	TRBJ2-3	ASSLGDRGRDTQY
TRBV19	NA	TRBJ2-3	ASSIDPVEPTDTQY
TRBV7-7	NA	TRBJ2-1	ASSLTSVRGGEQF
TRBV4-2	NA	TRBJ2-1	ASSQGEVPYNEQF
TRBV19	TRBD1	TRBJ1-5	ASRPDRDNQPQH
TRBV28	TRBD1	TRBJ2-7	ASRNPGTGLDEQY
TRBV11-2	NA	TRBJ2-3	ASTQEGLQDTQY
TRBV6-5	TRBD2	TRBJ2-1	ASKRGLAGVHEQF
TRBV27	TRBD2	TRBJ2-3	ASSLAGVGDTQY
TRBV7-2	NA	TRBJ2-1	ASSIHRAGWGSYNEQF
TRBV2	TRBD2	TRBJ2-1	ASRLGLAGVGLDNEQF
TRBV19	TRBD1	TRBJ1-5	ASSTRDRERSQPQH
TRBV30	TRBD1	TRBJ1-2	AWRGQGKGYGYT
TRBV7-3	NA	TRBJ2-3	ASSRSATDTQY
TRBV5-1	NA	TRBJ1-1	ASSLDLRETEAF
TRBV5-4	NA	TRBJ1-1	ASFPSPGNTEAF